Below, 3 T cell receptor beta chains from the same sample are listed, as sequenced in a study of T cell responses to AZD1222 COVID-19 vaccine. The repertoire was sequenced with immunoSEQ multiplex PCR; TCRdb's copy has only in-frame clones and lacks some. The sample records around 130,000 clones, 70% to 90% being singletons. Source: peripheral blood, taken on day 0 of AZD1222 vaccination. The receptors stem from an adult in good health.

This clone has only one observation. The chain employs TRBV2 and TRBJ1-4, with no clear D. Germline CDR1 SNHLY, CDR2 FYNNEI. Trimming pared 4 bases from V and 8 bases from J, leaving 14 bases between. The CDR3 contains 14 residues. The CDR3 DNA sequence: TGTGCCAGCAGTGTCTACGTCAGCTCCGAAAAACTGTTTTTT. Its protein is CASSVYVSSEKLFF. The variable domain in full, with the rest retrieved from reference TRBV2 and TRBJ1-4, is EPEVTQTPSHQVTQMGQEVILRCVPISNHLYFYWYRQILGQKVEFLVSFYNNEISEKSEIFDDQFSVERPDGSNFTLKIRSTKLEDSAMYFCASSVYVSSEKLFFGSGTQLSVL.

The rearrangement links TRBV5-1 to TRBJ2-1; 7 positions agree with TRBD1. V dropped 4 bases and J dropped 4; count of bases not matched to a gene: 14. This CDR3 has 17 residues. Germline values: CDR1 SGHRS, CDR2 YFSETQ. As DNA, the CDR3 is TGCGCCAGCAGCAAGGACATGGGGACAGCTTCTTACAATGAGCAGTTCTTC. The encoded protein is CASSKDMGTASYNEQFF. The full variable domain, its missing parts supplied by reference TRBV5-1 and TRBJ2-1, is KAGVTQTPRYLIKTRGQQVTLSCSPISGHRSVSWYQQTPGQGLQFLFEYFSETQRNKGNFPGRFSGRQFSNSRSEMNVSTLELGDSALYLCASSKDMGTASYNEQFFGPGTRLTVL.

The J gene is TRBJ2-4, the V gene TRBV9, with D uncertain. The CDR3 is made up of 14 amino acids. Germline CDR1 reads SGDLS; CDR2 reads YYNGEE. V dropped 0 bases and J dropped 11 bases, with 15 bases sitting between them. CDR3 sequence (DNA): TGTGCCAGCAGCGTAGATAGAACCGGCCTCTTTCAGTACTTC. This sequence encodes CASSVDRTGLFQYF.